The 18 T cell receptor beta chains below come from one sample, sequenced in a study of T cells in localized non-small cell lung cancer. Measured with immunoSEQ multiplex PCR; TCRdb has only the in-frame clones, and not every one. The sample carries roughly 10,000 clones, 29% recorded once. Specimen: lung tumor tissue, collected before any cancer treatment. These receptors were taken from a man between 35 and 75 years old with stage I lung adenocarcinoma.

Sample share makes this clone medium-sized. This CDR3 reads CASSYDPGGTQYF. The DNA for the CDR3 is TGCGCCAGCAGCTATGACCCAGGTGGTACGCAGTATTTT. V usage is TRBV23-1 and J usage is TRBJ2-3; no reliable D call. TRBV23-1 is filed as an ORF, its function uncertain. Between the trimmed V and J ends, which lost 6 bases and 8 bases, there was a span of 15 bases. The CDR3 has 13 residues.

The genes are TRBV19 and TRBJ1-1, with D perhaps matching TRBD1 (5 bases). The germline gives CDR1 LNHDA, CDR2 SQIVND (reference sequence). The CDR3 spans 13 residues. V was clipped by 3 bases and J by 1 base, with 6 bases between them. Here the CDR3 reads CASSIQGNTEAFF. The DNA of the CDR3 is TGTGCCAGTAGTATTCAGGGGAACACTGAAGCTTTCTTT.

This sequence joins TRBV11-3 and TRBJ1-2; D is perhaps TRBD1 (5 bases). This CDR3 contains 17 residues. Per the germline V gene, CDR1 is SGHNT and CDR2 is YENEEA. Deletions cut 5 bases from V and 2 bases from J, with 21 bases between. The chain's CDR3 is CASSQAGRQPENYGYTF. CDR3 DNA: TGTGCCAGCAGCCAAGCCGGCAGACAGCCCGAGAACTATGGCTACACCTTC.

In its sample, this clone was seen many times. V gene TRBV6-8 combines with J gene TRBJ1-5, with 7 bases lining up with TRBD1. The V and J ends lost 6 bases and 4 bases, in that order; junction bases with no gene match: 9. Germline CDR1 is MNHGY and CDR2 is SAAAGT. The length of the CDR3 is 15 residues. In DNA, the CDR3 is TGTGCCAGCAGCCTCCAGGGGGGGACAAATCAGCCCCAGCATTTT. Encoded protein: CASSLQGGTNQPQHF.

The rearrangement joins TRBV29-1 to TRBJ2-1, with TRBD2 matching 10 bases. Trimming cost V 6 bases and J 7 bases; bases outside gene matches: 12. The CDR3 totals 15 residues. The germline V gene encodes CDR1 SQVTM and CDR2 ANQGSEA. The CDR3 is CSVLGLAGVLNEQFF. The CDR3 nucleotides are TGCAGCGTATTAGGGCTAGCGGGGGTGTTGAATGAGCAGTTCTTC.

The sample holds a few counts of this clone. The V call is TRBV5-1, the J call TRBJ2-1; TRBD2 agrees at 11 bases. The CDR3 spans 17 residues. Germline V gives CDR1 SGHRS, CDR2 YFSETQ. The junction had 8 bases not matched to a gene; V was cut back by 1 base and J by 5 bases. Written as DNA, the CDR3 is TGCGCCAGCAGCTTGATCCGTCTAGCGGGGGGAAACAATGAGCAGTTCTTC. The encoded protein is CASSLIRLAGGNNEQFF. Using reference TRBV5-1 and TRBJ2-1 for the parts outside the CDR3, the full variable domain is KAGVTQTPRYLIKTRGQQVTLSCSPISGHRSVSWYQQTPGQGLQFLFEYFSETQRNKGNFPGRFSGRQFSNSRSEMNVSTLELGDSALYLCASSLIRLAGGNNEQFFGPGTRLTVL.

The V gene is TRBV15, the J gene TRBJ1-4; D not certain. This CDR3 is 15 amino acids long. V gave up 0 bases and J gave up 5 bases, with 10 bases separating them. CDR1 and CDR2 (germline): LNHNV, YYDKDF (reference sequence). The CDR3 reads CATSRDKGLNEKLFF. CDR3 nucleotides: TGTGCCACCAGCAGAGATAAGGGCCTGAATGAAAAACTGTTTTTT.

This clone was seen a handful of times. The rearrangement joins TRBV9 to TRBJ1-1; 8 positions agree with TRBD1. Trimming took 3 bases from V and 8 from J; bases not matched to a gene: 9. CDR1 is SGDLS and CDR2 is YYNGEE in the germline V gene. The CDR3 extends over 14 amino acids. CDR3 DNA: TGTGCCAGCAGCGGATCCAGGGGGCCAAAAGAAGCTTTCTTT. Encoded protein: CASSGSRGPKEAFF.

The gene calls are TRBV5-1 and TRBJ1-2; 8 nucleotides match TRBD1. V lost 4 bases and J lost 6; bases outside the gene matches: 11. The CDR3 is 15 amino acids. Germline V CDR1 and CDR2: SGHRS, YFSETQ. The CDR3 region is CASSPDRARRDGYTF. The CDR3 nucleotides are TGCGCCAGCAGCCCGGACAGGGCGAGACGGGATGGCTACACCTTC.

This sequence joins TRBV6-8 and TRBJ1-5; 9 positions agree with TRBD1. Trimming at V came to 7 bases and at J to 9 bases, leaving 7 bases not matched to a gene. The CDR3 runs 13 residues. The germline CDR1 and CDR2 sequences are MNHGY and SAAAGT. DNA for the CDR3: TGTGCCAGCAAAAGGACAGGGGATCGGCCCCAGCATTTT. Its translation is CASKRTGDRPQHF.

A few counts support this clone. The CDR3 DNA reads TGTGCCAGCAGCCGGGACTTCGCGGCGGAGGCCAACGTCCTGACTTTC. Its translation is CASSRDFAAEANVLTF. The J gene is TRBJ2-6, the V gene TRBV11-3, with a possible D match to TRBD2 (6 bases). Germline assignment: CDR1 SGHNT and CDR2 YENEEA. The CDR3 totals 16 residues. V shed 5 bases and J shed 6 bases, with 17 bases lying between them.

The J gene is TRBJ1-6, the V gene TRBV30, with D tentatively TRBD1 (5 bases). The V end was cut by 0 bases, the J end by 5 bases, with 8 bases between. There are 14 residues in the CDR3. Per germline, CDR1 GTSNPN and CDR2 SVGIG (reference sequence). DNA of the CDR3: TGTGCCTGGAGTGTGACCAGGGATAATTCACCCCTCCACTTT. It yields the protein CAWSVTRDNSPLHF.

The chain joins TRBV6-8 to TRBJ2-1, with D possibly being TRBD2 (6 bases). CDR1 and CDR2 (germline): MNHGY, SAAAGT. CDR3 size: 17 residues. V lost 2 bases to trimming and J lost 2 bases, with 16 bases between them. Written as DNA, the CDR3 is TGTGCCAGCAGTTACGCCGAGGGGACTCCTACCTACAATGAGCAGTTCTTC. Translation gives CASSYAEGTPTYNEQFF.

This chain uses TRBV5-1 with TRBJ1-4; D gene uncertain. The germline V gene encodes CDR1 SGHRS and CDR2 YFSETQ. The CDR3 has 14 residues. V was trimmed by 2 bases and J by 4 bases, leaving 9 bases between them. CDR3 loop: CASSFGRSNEKLFF. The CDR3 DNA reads TGCGCCAGCAGCTTTGGGCGGAGTAATGAAAAACTGTTTTTT.

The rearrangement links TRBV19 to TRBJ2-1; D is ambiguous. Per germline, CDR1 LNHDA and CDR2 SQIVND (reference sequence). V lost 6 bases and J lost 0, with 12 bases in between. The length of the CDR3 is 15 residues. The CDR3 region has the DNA TGTGCCAGTAGAAAAGATAGGAGCTCCTACAATGAGCAGTTCTTC. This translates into CASRKDRSSYNEQFF.

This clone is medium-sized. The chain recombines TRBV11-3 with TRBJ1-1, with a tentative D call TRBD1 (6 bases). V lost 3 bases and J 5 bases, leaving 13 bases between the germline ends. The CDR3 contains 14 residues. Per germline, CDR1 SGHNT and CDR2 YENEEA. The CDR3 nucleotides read TGTGCCAGCAGCTTGGAGGAGAGGGGGACTGAAGCTTTCTTT. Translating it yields CASSLEERGTEAFF.

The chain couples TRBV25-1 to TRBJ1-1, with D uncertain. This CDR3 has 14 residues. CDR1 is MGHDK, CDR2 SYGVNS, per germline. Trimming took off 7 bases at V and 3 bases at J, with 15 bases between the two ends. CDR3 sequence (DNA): TGTGCCAGCATTGGGTGGGTGAAGGACACTGAAGCTTTCTTT. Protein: CASIGWVKDTEAFF.

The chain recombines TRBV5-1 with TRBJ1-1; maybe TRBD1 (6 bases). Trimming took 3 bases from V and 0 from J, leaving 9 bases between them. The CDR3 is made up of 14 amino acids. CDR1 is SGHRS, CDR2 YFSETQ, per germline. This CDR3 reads CASSSDSLNTEAFF. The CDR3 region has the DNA TGCGCCAGCAGCTCGGACAGCCTGAACACTGAAGCTTTCTTT.